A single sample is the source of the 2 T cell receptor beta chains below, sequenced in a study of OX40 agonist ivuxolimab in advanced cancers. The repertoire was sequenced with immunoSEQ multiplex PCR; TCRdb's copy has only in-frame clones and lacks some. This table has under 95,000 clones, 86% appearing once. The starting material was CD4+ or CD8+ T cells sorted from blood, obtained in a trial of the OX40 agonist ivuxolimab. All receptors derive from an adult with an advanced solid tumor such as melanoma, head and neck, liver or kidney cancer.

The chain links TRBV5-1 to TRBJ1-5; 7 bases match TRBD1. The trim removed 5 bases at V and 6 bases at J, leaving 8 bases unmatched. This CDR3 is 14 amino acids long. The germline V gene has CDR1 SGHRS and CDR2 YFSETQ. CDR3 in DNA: TGCGCCAGCAGTTCGGGACAGACATTTCAGCCCCAGCATTTT. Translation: CASSSGQTFQPQHF.

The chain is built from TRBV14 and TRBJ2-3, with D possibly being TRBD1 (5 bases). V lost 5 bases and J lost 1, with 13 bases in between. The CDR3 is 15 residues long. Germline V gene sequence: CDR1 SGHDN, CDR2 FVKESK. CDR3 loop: CASSGWEQGTDTQYF. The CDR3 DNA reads TGTGCCAGCAGCGGTTGGGAACAGGGCACAGATACGCAGTATTTT.